The 21 T cell receptor beta chains reported below all come from one sample, sequenced in a study of T-cell reconstitution after alpha-beta-depleted transplantation in children. Using unique molecular identifiers, the investigators prepared the TCRbeta library. TCRdb analysed the PCR reads with MiXCR anew, one entry per CDR3 protein. This sample has about 230,000 distinct CDR3 sequences; about 11% occur once, and the top ten carry about 2.4%. The source was PBMCs from the stem cell graft donor, collected from the stem cell graft. The receptors here all came from a human donor who donated a stem cell graft to a child with acute lymphoblastic leukemia.

The sample holds many counts of this clonotype. In DNA form, the CDR3 reads TGTGCCATTTTACAGGGCGGGGAAGATACGCAGTATTTT. Its translation: CAILQGGEDTQYF. The chain couples TRBV10-3 to TRBJ2-3, with D perhaps TRBD1 or TRBD2 (6 bases each). Germline V gene sequence: CDR1 ENHRY, CDR2 SYGVKD. There are 13 residues in the CDR3. V lost 9 bases and J 5 bases, leaving 15 bases between the germline ends.

This clonotype was observed at least ten times. This chain's CDR3 is CASSKRDRGREQYF. In nucleotides, the CDR3 is TGTGCCAGCAGCAAACGGGACAGGGGGCGGGAGCAGTACTTC. V gene TRBV5-6 combines with J gene TRBJ2-7, with TRBD1 matching 12 bases. The CDR3 covers 14 residues. V lost 4 bases and J lost 7; bases outside the gene matches: 6. The germline CDR1 and CDR2 sequences are SGHDT and YYEEEE. The full variable domain, rest sourced from reference TRBV5-6 and TRBJ2-7, is DAGVTQSPTHLIKTRGQQVTLRCSPKSGHDTVSWYQQALGQGPQFIFQYYEEEERQRGNFPDRFSGHQFPNYSSELNVNALLLGDSALYLCASSKRDRGREQYFGPGTRLTVT.

The table lists this clonotype with many counts. The chain combines TRBV20-1 with TRBJ2-5; possible D gene TRBD2, 6 bases. The CDR3 is 15 residues long. V was pared by 7 bases and J by 1 base, with 19 bases between. Germline-derived CDR1 and CDR2 are DFQATT and SNEGSKA (reference sequence). CDR3 sequence: CSVKRRVRVQETQYF. DNA for the CDR3: TGCAGTGTTAAACGGAGGGTGAGGGTCCAAGAGACCCAGTACTTC.

At least ten counts were recorded for this clonotype. The rearrangement uses TRBV5-1 and TRBJ1-5; D is possibly TRBD1 (5 bases). V was cut by 4 bases and J by 2 bases, with 13 bases left in between. The CDR3 sequence is 15 residues long. Germline V gives CDR1 SGHRS, CDR2 YFSETQ. The CDR3 DNA follows: TGCGCCAGCAGCCAGGGACCGGCGGGCAATCAGCCCCAGCATTTT. It yields the protein CASSQGPAGNQPQHF.

At least ten counts were recorded for this clonotype. The V gene is TRBV19, the J gene TRBJ2-1, with D possibly being TRBD2 (5 bases). The CDR3 runs to 16 residues. The V and J ends lost 1 base and 0 bases respectively, with 10 bases between them. Germline assignment: CDR1 LNHDA and CDR2 SQIVND (reference sequence). The CDR3 bases are TGTGCCAGTAGTATAGGGGCCCGGGGCTCCTACAATGAGCAGTTCTTC. Translated, it gives CASSIGARGSYNEQFF.

The CDR3 DNA reads as TGTGCCTGGAGCGCCGCGGGCGGGCAGCCCCAGCATTTT. It yields the protein CAWSAAGGQPQHF. The chain uses TRBV30 and TRBJ1-5, with no clear D. Per germline, CDR1 GTSNPN and CDR2 SVGIG (reference sequence). V was pared by 3 bases and J by 7 bases, with 13 bases between. The CDR3 sequence is 13 residues long.

About this clonotype itself: Since a much larger clone is just one base distant, this may be a read error. The V and J genes are TRBV5-1 and TRBJ2-7; no reliable D call. Germline V gene data show CDR1 as SGHRS and CDR2 as YFSETQ. This CDR3 has 11 residues. CDR3 in DNA: TGCGCCAGCAGCTCGGTGCACGAGCAGCACTTC. Translation gives CASSSVHEQHF.

The table lists this clonotype with many counts. The rearrangement uses TRBV6-2 or TRBV6-3 and TRBJ2-1; no reliable D call. The ends were cut back, 4 bases at V and 4 bases at J, with 14 bases in the middle. The V gene's germline CDR1 is MNHEY and CDR2 SVGEGT. The CDR3 spans 15 residues. CDR3 in DNA: TGTGCCAGCAGTTCTTGGTTAGCAGCGTACAATGAGCAGTTCTTC. Translating gives CASSSWLAAYNEQFF.

As concerns this clonotype: It may be a read error: a sequence one base away is much more abundant. The gene calls are TRBV28 and TRBJ1-5, with D perhaps being TRBD1 or TRBD2 (6 bases each). The J call could be wrong; TRBJ2-3 is a better fit for the DNA end. The CDR3 sequence is 14 residues long. Germline V gives CDR1 MDHEN, CDR2 SYDVKM. The CDR3 nucleotides are TGTGCCAGCAGTTATATGGGGGGCAATCAGCCCCAGTATTTT. Residues: CASSYMGGNQPQYF.

This clonotype was recorded at least ten times. The chain uses TRBV29-1 and TRBJ2-7, with D tentatively TRBD1 or TRBD2 (5 bases each). Trimming removed 5 bases from V and 7 bases from J, with 15 bases in between. Germline V gives CDR1 SQVTM, CDR2 ANQGSEA. The CDR3 loop spans 12 amino acids. CDR3 DNA: TGCAGCGTTAGGGTATTAGAGGGGGAGCAGTACTTC. As protein: CSVRVLEGEQYF.

This clonotype was detected many times. The CDR3 bases are TGTGCCAGCAGTTACTCATGGACAGGGGGCACTGAAGCTTTCTTT. Its protein product is CASSYSWTGGTEAFF. The J gene is TRBJ1-1, the V gene TRBV6-2 or TRBV6-3; 10 positions match TRBD1. The CDR3 has 15 residues. Germline CDR1 is MNHEY and CDR2 is SVGEGT. V lost 0 bases and J lost 4; bases outside the gene matches: 2.

This clonotype has at least ten counts. The rearrangement joins TRBV29-1 to TRBJ2-4; a weak D match, TRBD2 (5 bases). Germline V lookup: CDR1 SQVTM, CDR2 ANQGSEA. The ends were cut back, 7 bases at V and 8 bases at J, with 21 bases in the middle. The CDR3 extends over 14 amino acids. The CDR3 loop is CSAASLERVDIQYF. CDR3 DNA: TGCAGCGCCGCGTCCCTCGAGAGGGTTGACATTCAGTACTTC. Looking up the rest from reference TRBV29-1 and TRBJ2-4 gives the full variable domain: SAVISQKPSRDICQRGTSLTIQCQVDSQVTMMFWYRQQPGQSLTLIATANQGSEATYESGFVIDKFPISRPNLTFSTLTVSNMSPEDSSIYLCSAASLERVDIQYFGAGTRLSVL.

This clonotype was observed at least ten times. This chain links TRBV4-1 with TRBJ2-3; 10 bases line up with TRBD2. The germline V gene has CDR1 MGHRA and CDR2 YSYEKL. The CDR3 loop spans 20 amino acids. The V segment lost 3 bases and the J segment 0 bases; nucleotides outside the gene matches: 15. The CDR3 DNA reads as TGCGCCAGCAGCCAGATGGGACTAGCGAGAGAGAAAGGAAGCACAGATACGCAGTATTTT. Protein sequence: CASSQMGLAREKGSTDTQYF.

This clonotype was recorded many times. The V call is TRBV19, the J call TRBJ2-7, with 9 bases matching TRBD1. The CDR3 is 15 amino acids. CDR1 is LNHDA, CDR2 SQIVND, per germline (reference sequence). The V segment lost 6 bases and the J segment 1 base; nucleotides outside the gene matches: 7. CDR3: CASREGTGRSYEQYF. DNA for the CDR3: TGTGCCAGTAGGGAAGGGACAGGGCGTTCCTACGAGCAGTACTTC.

Many counts were recorded for this clonotype. The chain uses TRBV18 and TRBJ2-4, with a tentative D call TRBD2 (5 bases). Germline loops: CDR1 KGHSH, CDR2 LQKENI. CDR3 length: 15 amino acids. Trimming stripped 0 bases from V and 1 base from J, with 7 bases between. The CDR3 DNA follows: TGTGCCAGCTCACCACCGCGAGGGGCCAAAAACATTCAGTACTTC. Translation: CASSPPRGAKNIQYF.

This clonotype was seen repeatedly, ten times or more. This chain connects TRBV12-3 or TRBV12-4 to TRBJ1-2; no clear D gene. Deletions cut 1 base from V and 7 bases from J, with 7 bases between. The CDR3 contains 12 residues. The CDR3 bases are TGTGCCAGCAGTTTAGGGTCACCTGGCTACACCTTC. This translates into CASSLGSPGYTF.

This clonotype was found many times. The rearrangement links TRBV5-1 to TRBJ2-7, with D tentatively TRBD1 (5 bases). The CDR3 runs 13 residues. Germline CDR1 reads SGHRS; CDR2 reads YFSETQ. The ends were cut back, 2 bases at V and 6 bases at J, with 12 bases in the middle. CDR3 DNA sequence: TGCGCCAGCAGCTTCGACAGATGGTCCGAGCAGTACTTC. This gives the protein CASSFDRWSEQYF.

This clonotype was seen at least ten times. This sequence joins TRBV7-2 and TRBJ1-4, with TRBD1 matching 9 bases. Germline loops: CDR1 SGHTA, CDR2 FQGNSA. The CDR3 covers 15 residues. The ends lost 0 bases at V and 8 bases at J; junction bases unmatched: 4. CDR3 sequence: CASSLAGTGPEKLFF. The CDR3 nucleotides are TGTGCCAGCAGCTTAGCCGGGACAGGGCCAGAAAAACTGTTTTTT. Using reference TRBV7-2 and TRBJ1-4 for the parts outside the CDR3, the full variable domain is GAGVSQSPSNKVTEKGKDVELRCDPISGHTALYWYRQSLGQGLEFLIYFQGNSAPDKSGLPSDRFSAERTGGSVSTLTIQRTQQEDSAVYLCASSLAGTGPEKLFFGSGTQLSVL.

This chain uses TRBV28 with TRBJ2-5; TRBD1 matches at 7 bases. The CDR3 is 14 residues long. CDR1 is MDHEN, CDR2 SYDVKM, per germline. J gave up 11 bases and V 5 bases, and 14 bases lay outside the gene matches. The CDR3 DNA reads TGTGCCAGCAGTACTAGAGGGGGCATGTGGTCTCAGTACTTC. It translates to CASSTRGGMWSQYF.

This clonotype has at least ten counts. V gene TRBV27 combines with J gene TRBJ2-5; D is tentatively TRBD1 or TRBD2 (5 bases each). CDR1 MNHEY and CDR2 SMNVEV come from the germline V gene (reference sequence). V shed 6 bases and J shed 0 bases, with 8 bases lying between them. The CDR3 length is 13 residues. Here the CDR3 DNA reads TGTGCCAGCAGAAGAGGGGACCAAGAGACCCAGTACTTC. This gives the protein CASRRGDQETQYF.

This clonotype was found many times. The chain recombines TRBV5-1 with TRBJ2-1; 9 bases are a match to TRBD1. The ends lost 1 base at V and 2 bases at J; junction bases unmatched: 1. This CDR3 comprises 15 residues. The V gene's germline CDR1 is SGHRS and CDR2 YFSETQ. This CDR3 reads CASSLRTGAYNEQFF. The CDR3 nucleotides read TGCGCCAGCAGCTTGAGGACAGGGGCCTACAATGAGCAGTTCTTC.